A selection of T cell receptor beta chains follows, all from one sample in a study of blood T cell repertoires in COVID-19. The table came from immunoSEQ multiplex PCR; TCRdb's copy has only in-frame clones and leaves some out. The sample lists 150,000 to 200,000 clones; roughly 77% were seen once. The sample consisted of peripheral blood. The receptors come from a woman in her thirties or forties with COVID-19, enrolled during active disease. Each CDR3 is given with its conserved first and last residue. Fields, in order: CDR3 DNA, CDR3 protein, D gene, clone size, V gene, J gene. The D gene is left open where the match is weak. A row's size may be missing; if present it is once, few, many or a size class.

CDR3 DNA: TGCGCCAGCAGCTCCCTGACAGGGCTTCAAGAGACCCAGTACTTC
CDR3 protein: CASSSLTGLQETQYF
D gene: TRBD1
clone size: NA
V gene: TRBV5-1
J gene: TRBJ2-5

CDR3 DNA: TGCGCCAGCAGCCGGGACTCAGTTAACACCGGGGAGCTGTTTTTT
CDR3 protein: CASSRDSVNTGELFF
D gene: NA
clone size: NA
V gene: TRBV4-1
J gene: TRBJ2-2

CDR3 DNA: TGCGCCAGCAGCTGGGACAGCCGATCCTACGAGCAGTACTTC
CDR3 protein: CASSWDSRSYEQYF
D gene: TRBD1
clone size: few
V gene: TRBV5-1
J gene: TRBJ2-7

CDR3 DNA: TGTGCCAGCAGCCCCAGGGGGCGGGTCAAGCAGTTCTTC
CDR3 protein: CASSPRGRVKQFF
D gene: TRBD1
clone size: NA
V gene: TRBV7-8
J gene: TRBJ2-1

CDR3 DNA: TGTGCCAGCAGTTTAGGGCAGAACAAGGGGAGGACCCGAACTTTCACAGATACGCAGTATTTT
CDR3 protein: CASSLGQNKGRTRTFTDTQYF
D gene: NA
clone size: NA
V gene: TRBV27
J gene: TRBJ2-3

CDR3 DNA: TGTGCCAGCAGAACAGGGAGCTCCTATAATTCACCCCTCCACTTT
CDR3 protein: CASRTGSSYNSPLHF
D gene: NA
clone size: NA
V gene: TRBV6-5
J gene: TRBJ1-6

CDR3 DNA: TGTGCCTGGAGTAGGGGAGACAGGGACTGGGACGAGCAGTACTTC
CDR3 protein: CAWSRGDRDWDEQYF
D gene: NA
clone size: NA
V gene: TRBV30
J gene: TRBJ2-7

CDR3 DNA: TGTGCCAGCAGTGAGGTAGCGGGAGGACTCGGGGAGCTGTTTTTT
CDR3 protein: CASSEVAGGLGELFF
D gene: TRBD2
clone size: few
V gene: TRBV2
J gene: TRBJ2-2

CDR3 DNA: TGTGCCAGCTCGACGGGACACTACACAGATACGCAGTATTTT
CDR3 protein: CASSTGHYTDTQYF
D gene: NA
clone size: NA
V gene: TRBV18
J gene: TRBJ2-3

CDR3 DNA: TGTGCCAGCAGCCCCCTAGCGGGGTCGAACACCGGGGAGCTGTTTTTT
CDR3 protein: CASSPLAGSNTGELFF
D gene: TRBD2
clone size: NA
V gene: TRBV5-4
J gene: TRBJ2-2

CDR3 DNA: TGTGCCAGTAGAAAGACGGGAGGGCCGACAGATACGCAGTATTTT
CDR3 protein: CASRKTGGPTDTQYF
D gene: TRBD2
clone size: NA
V gene: TRBV19
J gene: TRBJ2-3

CDR3 DNA: TGCAGCGCGCACAGGGGGACCATGAACACTGAAGCTTTCTTT
CDR3 protein: CSAHRGTMNTEAFF
D gene: TRBD1
clone size: NA
V gene: TRBV29-1
J gene: TRBJ1-1

CDR3 DNA: TGCGCCAGCAGCCAAGCCCCAGCGGGGGGTATGACAGATACGCAGTATTTT
CDR3 protein: CASSQAPAGGMTDTQYF
D gene: TRBD2
clone size: NA
V gene: TRBV4-3
J gene: TRBJ2-3

CDR3 DNA: TGTGCCAGCAGTCCCCTGGAGGGGGCGCGTACTGAAGCTTTCTTT
CDR3 protein: CASSPLEGARTEAFF
D gene: TRBD1
clone size: few
V gene: TRBV6-5
J gene: TRBJ1-1

CDR3 DNA: TGTGCCAGAAGCCCTCCCCTATTAGTTTCAGATACGCAGTATTTT
CDR3 protein: CARSPPLLVSDTQYF
D gene: NA
clone size: NA
V gene: TRBV5-3
J gene: TRBJ2-3

CDR3 DNA: TGTGCCAGCAGTGAATTCGGCACGGGACAGGGTAATGAAAAACTGTTTTTT
CDR3 protein: CASSEFGTGQGNEKLFF
D gene: TRBD1
clone size: NA
V gene: TRBV25-1
J gene: TRBJ1-4

CDR3 DNA: TGCGCCAGCAGCTTGGCGCAGGGGGCAATAAACACTGAAGCTTTCTTT
CDR3 protein: CASSLAQGAINTEAFF
D gene: TRBD1
clone size: NA
V gene: TRBV5-1
J gene: TRBJ1-1

CDR3 DNA: TGTGCCAGCAGCGCCCCAGACAGTTCACCCCTCCACTTT
CDR3 protein: CASSAPDSSPLHF
D gene: NA
clone size: NA
V gene: TRBV9
J gene: TRBJ1-6

CDR3 DNA: TGCGCCAGCAGCTTGGGACAGGGGGCGCAGAGTGAAAAACTGTTTTTT
CDR3 protein: CASSLGQGAQSEKLFF
D gene: TRBD1
clone size: NA
V gene: TRBV5-1
J gene: TRBJ1-4

CDR3 DNA: TGTGCCAGCAGTGATAACAGGGGGAACACTGAAGCTTTCTTT
CDR3 protein: CASSDNRGNTEAFF
D gene: TRBD1
clone size: NA
V gene: TRBV6-1
J gene: TRBJ1-1

CDR3 DNA: TGTGCCAGCAGCCCCGTCGGGGGGGTTAGAAGCTTCAATGAGCAGTTCTTC
CDR3 protein: CASSPVGGVRSFNEQFF
D gene: TRBD2
clone size: NA
V gene: TRBV5-6
J gene: TRBJ2-1

CDR3 DNA: TGTGCCAGCAGTTTAACAGGATACACTGAAGCTTTCTTT
CDR3 protein: CASSLTGYTEAFF
D gene: NA
clone size: NA
V gene: TRBV12-3/TRBV12-4
J gene: TRBJ1-1

CDR3 DNA: TGTGCCAGCAGTTTAGGGCCAGGGACAGGGTTCGAGCAGTACTTC
CDR3 protein: CASSLGPGTGFEQYF
D gene: TRBD1
clone size: NA
V gene: TRBV27
J gene: TRBJ2-7

CDR3 DNA: TGTGCCAGCAGCCAAGGTCGGGATGAAAAACTGTTTTTT
CDR3 protein: CASSQGRDEKLFF
D gene: NA
clone size: NA
V gene: TRBV4-2
J gene: TRBJ1-4

CDR3 DNA: TGTGCCAGCGTCAACGGCAGGATCTATGGCTACACCTTC
CDR3 protein: CASVNGRIYGYTF
D gene: NA
clone size: few
V gene: TRBV5-6
J gene: TRBJ1-2

CDR3 DNA: TGTGCCAGCAGCGTGGAACTAGCCGGGAACATTCAGTACTTC
CDR3 protein: CASSVELAGNIQYF
D gene: NA
clone size: NA
V gene: TRBV9
J gene: TRBJ2-4

CDR3 DNA: TGCGCCAGCAGAGTGGACAGAGACTACGAGCAGTACTTC
CDR3 protein: CASRVDRDYEQYF
D gene: NA
clone size: once
V gene: TRBV5-1
J gene: TRBJ2-7

CDR3 DNA: TGTGCCTGGAGTGGGCTAGCGGGAAACTCTGGGGCCAACGTCCTGACTTTC
CDR3 protein: CAWSGLAGNSGANVLTF
D gene: TRBD2
clone size: NA
V gene: TRBV30
J gene: TRBJ2-6

CDR3 DNA: TGTGCCAGCAGCGTAGGACAGGGTTGGGAAACCGGGGAGCTGTTTTTT
CDR3 protein: CASSVGQGWETGELFF
D gene: TRBD1
clone size: NA
V gene: TRBV9
J gene: TRBJ2-2

CDR3 DNA: TGTGCCAGCAGCCTTACGCCTATATCACCCCTCCACTTT
CDR3 protein: CASSLTPISPLHF
D gene: NA
clone size: few
V gene: TRBV11-1
J gene: TRBJ1-6

CDR3 DNA: TGTGCCAGCAGTGAGCCCGGGTCTCGGTATGGCTACACCTTC
CDR3 protein: CASSEPGSRYGYTF
D gene: NA
clone size: once
V gene: TRBV6-1
J gene: TRBJ1-2

CDR3 DNA: TGTGCCAGCAGTCTGGCCGGGACACCCATCTATGGCTACACCTTC
CDR3 protein: CASSLAGTPIYGYTF
D gene: NA
clone size: once
V gene: TRBV28
J gene: TRBJ1-2

CDR3 DNA: TGTGCCAGCAGCCCAATTGGGGACAGGGGAGATACGCAGTATTTT
CDR3 protein: CASSPIGDRGDTQYF
D gene: TRBD1
clone size: NA
V gene: TRBV9
J gene: TRBJ2-3

CDR3 DNA: TGTGCCAGCAGCCTCCGAGAAGAAAAACTGTTTTTT
CDR3 protein: CASSLREEKLFF
D gene: NA
clone size: NA
V gene: TRBV4-2
J gene: TRBJ1-4

CDR3 DNA: TGTGCCAGCAGCCTAAAAGGGGGGGTTTTCGGGTCTTACACTGAAGCTTTCTTT
CDR3 protein: CASSLKGGVFGSYTEAFF
D gene: NA
clone size: once
V gene: TRBV3-1/TRBV3-2
J gene: TRBJ1-1

CDR3 DNA: TGTGCCACCAGTGAGTCGCCGGGACAGCCCCAGCATTTT
CDR3 protein: CATSESPGQPQHF
D gene: NA
clone size: NA
V gene: TRBV24-1
J gene: TRBJ1-5

CDR3 DNA: TGTGCCAGTAGTGTACAGGGATCCTACGAGCAGTACTTC
CDR3 protein: CASSVQGSYEQYF
D gene: NA
clone size: many
V gene: TRBV19
J gene: TRBJ2-7

CDR3 DNA: TGTGCCAGCAGTTCCGGGGGCTATGGCTACACCTTC
CDR3 protein: CASSSGGYGYTF
D gene: NA
clone size: NA
V gene: TRBV12-3/TRBV12-4
J gene: TRBJ1-2

CDR3 DNA: TGTGCCAGCAGCGTAACCCACTTCATTCGGTCGGACACTGAAGCTTTCTTT
CDR3 protein: CASSVTHFIRSDTEAFF
D gene: NA
clone size: NA
V gene: TRBV9
J gene: TRBJ1-1

CDR3 DNA: TGTGCCAGTTCACTACGAACAGGACAGAATGAAAAACTGTTTTTT
CDR3 protein: CASSLRTGQNEKLFF
D gene: NA
clone size: once
V gene: TRBV18
J gene: TRBJ1-4

CDR3 DNA: TGTGCCAGTGACAGACCGAACACCGGGGAGCTGTTTTTT
CDR3 protein: CASDRPNTGELFF
D gene: NA
clone size: few
V gene: TRBV9
J gene: TRBJ2-2

CDR3 DNA: TGTGCCAGCAGCGCGTACAGGGGTGGCACAGATACGCAGTATTTT
CDR3 protein: CASSAYRGGTDTQYF
D gene: TRBD1
clone size: NA
V gene: TRBV9
J gene: TRBJ2-3

CDR3 DNA: TGTGCCAGTAGTAGTGACACCTCGCCTGGAAACACCATATATTTT
CDR3 protein: CASSSDTSPGNTIYF
D gene: NA
clone size: NA
V gene: TRBV19
J gene: TRBJ1-3

CDR3 DNA: TGCAGCGTTTCGGACAGCACCGATAGCAATCAGCCCCAGCATTTT
CDR3 protein: CSVSDSTDSNQPQHF
D gene: NA
clone size: NA
V gene: TRBV29-1
J gene: TRBJ1-5

CDR3 DNA: TGTGCCAGCAGTTTATCCGGGACAGCGTATAACTATGGCTACACCTTC
CDR3 protein: CASSLSGTAYNYGYTF
D gene: TRBD1
clone size: NA
V gene: TRBV28
J gene: TRBJ1-2

CDR3 DNA: TGTGCCAGCAGCTTGACTAGCGGGAGAGGCGAGCAGTACTTC
CDR3 protein: CASSLTSGRGEQYF
D gene: TRBD2
clone size: NA
V gene: TRBV7-6
J gene: TRBJ2-7

CDR3 DNA: TGTGCCAGCAGTGCGAGCTATGGCTACACCTTC
CDR3 protein: CASSASYGYTF
D gene: NA
clone size: NA
V gene: TRBV12-3/TRBV12-4
J gene: TRBJ1-2

CDR3 DNA: TGTGCCAGCAGCGTAGCTACTCCCGGGACAGCTGAAGCTTTCTTT
CDR3 protein: CASSVATPGTAEAFF
D gene: TRBD1
clone size: NA
V gene: TRBV9
J gene: TRBJ1-1

CDR3 DNA: TGTGCCAGCAGCCAAACTAGCGGGGGCGCTGAGCAGTTCTTC
CDR3 protein: CASSQTSGGAEQFF
D gene: TRBD2
clone size: many
V gene: TRBV3-1/TRBV3-2
J gene: TRBJ2-1

CDR3 DNA: TGCGCCAGCAGTCCGACAGGGAACACTGAAGCTTTCTTT
CDR3 protein: CASSPTGNTEAFF
D gene: NA
clone size: NA
V gene: TRBV4-3
J gene: TRBJ1-1

CDR3 DNA: TGTGCCAGCAGTTACACTACGCGGACTGAAGCTTTCTTT
CDR3 protein: CASSYTTRTEAFF
D gene: NA
clone size: once
V gene: TRBV6-6
J gene: TRBJ1-1

CDR3 DNA: TGTGCCAGCAGTTATCAGGGGGAGTCCCCCTACGAGCAGTACTTC
CDR3 protein: CASSYQGESPYEQYF
D gene: TRBD1
clone size: NA
V gene: TRBV6-5
J gene: TRBJ2-7

CDR3 DNA: TGTGCCAGCAGTTTTAGGGCCGGAGGAGAGACCCAGTACTTC
CDR3 protein: CASSFRAGGETQYF
D gene: NA
clone size: NA
V gene: TRBV14
J gene: TRBJ2-5

CDR3 DNA: TGTGCCAGCAGCCATACCGGCGGGGCGAACACTGAAGCTTTCTTT
CDR3 protein: CASSHTGGANTEAFF
D gene: NA
clone size: few
V gene: TRBV3-1/TRBV3-2
J gene: TRBJ1-1

CDR3 DNA: TGCGCCAGCAGCTTACACAGGGGCGAGAACACCGGGGAGCTGTTTTTT
CDR3 protein: CASSLHRGENTGELFF
D gene: TRBD1
clone size: NA
V gene: TRBV5-1
J gene: TRBJ2-2